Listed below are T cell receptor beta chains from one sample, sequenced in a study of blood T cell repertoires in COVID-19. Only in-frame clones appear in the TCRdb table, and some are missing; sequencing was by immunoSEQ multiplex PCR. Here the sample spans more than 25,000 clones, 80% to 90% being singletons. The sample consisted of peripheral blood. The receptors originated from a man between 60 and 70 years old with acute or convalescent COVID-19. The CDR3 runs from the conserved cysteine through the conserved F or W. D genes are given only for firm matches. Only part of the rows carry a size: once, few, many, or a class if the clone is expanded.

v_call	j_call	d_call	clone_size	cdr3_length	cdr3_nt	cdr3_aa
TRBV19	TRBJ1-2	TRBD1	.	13	TGTGCCAGAGAGGACAGGGAGGAGTATGGCTACACCTTC	CAREDREEYGYTF
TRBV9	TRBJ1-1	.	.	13	TGTGCCAGCAGCGTAGTAGCGGAAACTGAAGCTTTCTTT	CASSVVAETEAFF
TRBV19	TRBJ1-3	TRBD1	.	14	TGTGCCAGTAACCCAGGGGGCCCTGGAAACACCATATATTTT	CASNPGGPGNTIYF
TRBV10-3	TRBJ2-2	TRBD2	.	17	TGTGCCATCAGTGAGTTGAAGTCTGGGGGGGACCCCGGGGAGCTGTTTTTT	CAISELKSGGDPGELFF
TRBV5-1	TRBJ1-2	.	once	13	TGCGCCAGCAGCATACAGGTTAACTATGGCTACACCTTC	CASSIQVNYGYTF
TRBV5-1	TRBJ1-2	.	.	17	TGCGCCAGCAGCTTGGCCCGGGTGTTGGGTCCGAACTATGGCTACACCTTC	CASSLARVLGPNYGYTF
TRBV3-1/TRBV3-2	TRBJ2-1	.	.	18	TGTGCCAGCAGCCAAGATTGGGCAAGCGCGGGCTCCTACAATGAGCAGTTCTTC	CASSQDWASAGSYNEQFF
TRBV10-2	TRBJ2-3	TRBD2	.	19	TGCGCCAGCAGTGAGTCTGGACTAGCGGGAGTAGGTGGCACAGATACGCAGTATTTT	CASSESGLAGVGGTDTQYF
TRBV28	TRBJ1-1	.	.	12	TGTGCCAGCAGTTTACTTCCCACTGAAGCTTTCTTT	CASSLLPTEAFF
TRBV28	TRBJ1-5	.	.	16	TGTGCCAGCAGTCCCCACAGTGGGGGCAGCAATCAGCCCCAGCATTTT	CASSPHSGGSNQPQHF
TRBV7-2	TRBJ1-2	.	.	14	TGTGCCAGCAGCTTACAGTGGCAGTCGGGTGGCTACACCTTC	CASSLQWQSGGYTF
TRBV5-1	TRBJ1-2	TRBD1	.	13	TGCGCCAGCAGCTCCCAGGGGGTGGATGGCTACACCTTC	CASSSQGVDGYTF
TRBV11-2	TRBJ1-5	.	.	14	TGTGCCAGCAGCCGTGGGCCCAGCAATCAGCCCCAGCATTTT	CASSRGPSNQPQHF
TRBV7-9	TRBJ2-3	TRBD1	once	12	TGTGCCAGCAGCCAGGGGGTAGATACGCAGTATTTT	CASSQGVDTQYF
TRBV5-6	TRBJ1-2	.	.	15	TGTGCCACCAACGAAAGAAAGGGGCGGATATATGGCTACACCTTC	CATNERKGRIYGYTF
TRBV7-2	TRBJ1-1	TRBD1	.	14	TGTGCCAGCAGCCCTCGAGGGGGCATCACTGAAGCTTTCTTT	CASSPRGGITEAFF
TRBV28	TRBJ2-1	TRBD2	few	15	TGTGCCAGCAGTAGCACTAGCGGGAGTTACAATGAGCAGTTCTTC	CASSSTSGSYNEQFF
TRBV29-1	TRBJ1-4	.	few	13	TGCAGCGTTGCGAGGGCTCTTAATGAAAAACTGTTTTTT	CSVARALNEKLFF
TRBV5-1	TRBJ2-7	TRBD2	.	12	TGCGCCAGCAGCTTTGGCGGGGGCGAGCAGTACTTC	CASSFGGGEQYF
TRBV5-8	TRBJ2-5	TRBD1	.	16	TGTGCCAGCAGCTCAGGACAGGGCAATTCCCAAGAGACCCAGTACTTC	CASSSGQGNSQETQYF
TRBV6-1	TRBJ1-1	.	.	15	TGTGCCAGCAGTGAACCGGGACACCCGAACACTGAAGCTTTCTTT	CASSEPGHPNTEAFF
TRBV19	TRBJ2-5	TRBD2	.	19	TGTGCCAGTAGTATAGATCACCCTGGACTAGCGGGAATTAAAGAGACCCAGTACTTC	CASSIDHPGLAGIKETQYF
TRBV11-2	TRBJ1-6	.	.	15	TGTGCCAGCAGCTTAGAGGGGGCTGCAAATTCACCCCTCCACTTT	CASSLEGAANSPLHF
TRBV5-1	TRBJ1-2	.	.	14	TGCGCCAGCAGCTTTGCCAGTAGCGGCTATGGCTACACCTTC	CASSFASSGYGYTF
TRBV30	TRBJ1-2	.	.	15	TGTGCCTGGAGTGTACCCCCCCAGGGTAGCTATGGCTACACCTTC	CAWSVPPQGSYGYTF
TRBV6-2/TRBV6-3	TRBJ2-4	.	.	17	TGTGCCAGCAGTTACGTCAGGGGAAGATCAGCCAAAAACATTCAGTACTTC	CASSYVRGRSAKNIQYF
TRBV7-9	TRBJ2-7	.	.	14	TGTGCCAGCAGCTTGCAGGGAAGCTCCTACGAGCAGTACTTC	CASSLQGSSYEQYF
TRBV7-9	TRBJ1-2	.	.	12	TGTGCCAGCAGCCCAGGGGTGTATGGCTACACCTTC	CASSPGVYGYTF
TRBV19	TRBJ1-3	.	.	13	TGTGCCAGTAGTAGGGGCGCCGGAAACACCATATATTTT	CASSRGAGNTIYF
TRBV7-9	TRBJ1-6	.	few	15	TGTGCCAGCAGCTTTTGGGAGACCGGGGATTCACCCCTCCACTTT	CASSFWETGDSPLHF
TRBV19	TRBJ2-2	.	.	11	TGTGCCAGTGCGACGGGCGGGGAGCTGTTTTTT	CASATGGELFF
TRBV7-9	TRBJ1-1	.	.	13	TGTGCCAGCAGCCCGCGTTGGGGCGCTGAAGCTTTCTTT	CASSPRWGAEAFF
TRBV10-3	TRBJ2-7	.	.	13	TGTGCCATCAGTGAGTCGGCTTCCTACGAGCAGTACTTC	CAISESASYEQYF
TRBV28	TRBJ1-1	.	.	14	TGTGCCAGCAGTTTAGGGCAGGGGAAGGAGGAAGCTTTCTTT	CASSLGQGKEEAFF
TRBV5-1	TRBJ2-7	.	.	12	TGCGCCAGCAGCTTGGATAACTACGAGCAGTACTTC	CASSLDNYEQYF
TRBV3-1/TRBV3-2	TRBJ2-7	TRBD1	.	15	TGTGCCAGCAGCCAATCCGGGACAGGGGGCTACGAGCAGTACTTC	CASSQSGTGGYEQYF
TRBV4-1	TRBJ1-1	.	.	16	TGCGCCAGCAGTTACGATAAGTACCAGGGAAACACTGAAGCTTTCTTT	CASSYDKYQGNTEAFF
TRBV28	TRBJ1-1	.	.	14	TGTGCCAGCAGTTCTTCTCAGGGCCACACTGAAGCTTTCTTT	CASSSSQGHTEAFF
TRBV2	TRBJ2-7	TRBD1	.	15	TGTGCCAGCAGCGTGGACAGGGGCGAATACTACGAGCAGTACTTC	CASSVDRGEYYEQYF
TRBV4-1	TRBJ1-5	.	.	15	TGCGCCAGCAGCCAAGATGGGGGGGGCGATGGGCCCCAGCATTTT	CASSQDGGGDGPQHF
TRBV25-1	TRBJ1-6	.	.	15	TGTGCCAGCAGTCCCGGCGGGGGGCGGAATTCACCCCTCCACTTT	CASSPGGGRNSPLHF
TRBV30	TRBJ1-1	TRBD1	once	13	TGTGCCTGGAGTACACTAGGGACAGGGGGGACTTTCTTT	CAWSTLGTGGTFF
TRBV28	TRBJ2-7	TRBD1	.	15	TGTGCCAGCAGGCCGGCCGGGACAGGACGTTACGAGCAGTACTTC	CASRPAGTGRYEQYF
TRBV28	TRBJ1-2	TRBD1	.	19	TGTGCCAGCAGTACCATTTGGCCGGGACAGGGGGCTTTTAACTATGGCTACACCTTC	CASSTIWPGQGAFNYGYTF
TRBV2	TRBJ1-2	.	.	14	TGTGCCAGCAGTGGGGTGGTACAGGGCTATGGCTACACCTTC	CASSGVVQGYGYTF
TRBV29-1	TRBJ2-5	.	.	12	TGCAGCGTTGATGGACTGCAAGAGACCCAGTACTTC	CSVDGLQETQYF
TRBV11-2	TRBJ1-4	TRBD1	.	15	TGTGCCAGCAGCTTCGCCGGGACAGGGGATGAAAAACTGTTTTTT	CASSFAGTGDEKLFF
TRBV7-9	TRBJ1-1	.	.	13	TGTGCCAGCAGCTTGGCGGAGTTCGCTGAAGCTTTCTTT	CASSLAEFAEAFF
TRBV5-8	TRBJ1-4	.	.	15	TGTGCCAGCAGCTCTACTTTTGCAACTAATGAAAAACTGTTTTTT	CASSSTFATNEKLFF
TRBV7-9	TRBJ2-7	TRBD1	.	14	TGTGCCAGCAGCTTTCGGGACAGGTCCTACGAGCAGTACTTC	CASSFRDRSYEQYF
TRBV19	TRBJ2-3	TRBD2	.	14	TGTGCCAGCACCCCAGCGGGGTTCACAGATACGCAGTATTTT	CASTPAGFTDTQYF